This TCR beta chain was documented in a study of STAT3 mutations in large granular lymphocyte leukemia. The protocol was immunoSEQ multiplex PCR, while the TCRdb copy is restricted to in-frame clones and leaves out a portion. The top ten hold approximately 12% of the sample, which has 13,000 or so clones, about nine tenths seen once. The count of this clone is one. The antigen remains unidentified. Study results and caveats: After therapy, about 35% of the 18 patients switched clonotypes, all new clones STAT3 wild type. No sample exists from the first appearance of each clone. At least one immunodominant TCR beta clonotype appeared in every T-cell large granular lymphocyte leukemia patient. Treatment regimens differed across patients between samplings.

The CDR3 contains 16 residues. Germline CDR1 reads SGHRS; CDR2 reads YFSETQ. V lost 6 bases to trimming and J lost 2 bases; unmatched junction nucleotides: 12. This sequence originates from a human donor with T large granular lymphocyte leukemia. Some clones in this sample may be carry-over from other donors' samples. The sequenced material came from PBMCs. The J gene is TRBJ2-3, the V gene TRBV5-1, with 7 bases aligning to TRBD2. CDR3 DNA: TGCGCCAGCAAGGGCGGGGCGGGAGACCTCACAGATACGCAGTATTTT. Translation: CASKGGAGDLTDTQYF.